The rows below give T cell receptor beta chains drawn from one sample of a study of T cell responses to AZD1222 COVID-19 vaccine. TCRdb keeps only in-frame clones here, not all; method: immunoSEQ multiplex PCR. The top ten hold about 7.8% of the sample, which has 120,000 or so clones, 85% to 90% seen once. The sequenced sample was peripheral blood, obtained on day 0 of AZD1222 vaccination. The origin of the receptors is an adult in good health. Both conserved end residues are part of each CDR3. Each record gives: CDR3 protein, clone size, V gene, J gene, D gene. D genes are given only for firm matches. Where a row states a size, it is once, few, many or the class of an expanded clone; other rows omit it.

cdr3_aa: CASNLLGDSYEQYF
clone_size: -
v_call: TRBV6-5
j_call: TRBJ2-7
d_call: -

cdr3_aa: CASSPGLALGETQYF
clone_size: -
v_call: TRBV6-5
j_call: TRBJ2-5
d_call: TRBD2

cdr3_aa: CASSPLWTGVNTDTQYF
clone_size: -
v_call: TRBV18
j_call: TRBJ2-3
d_call: TRBD1

cdr3_aa: CAWSGVRDTPSSTDTQYF
clone_size: once
v_call: TRBV30
j_call: TRBJ2-3
d_call: -

cdr3_aa: CASGGGGRETQYF
clone_size: -
v_call: TRBV19
j_call: TRBJ2-5
d_call: -

cdr3_aa: CASTPSGRGRDQPQHF
clone_size: once
v_call: TRBV28
j_call: TRBJ1-5
d_call: TRBD1

cdr3_aa: CASSQHREVYNEQFF
clone_size: -
v_call: TRBV21-1
j_call: TRBJ2-1
d_call: -

cdr3_aa: CASSPRSEETQYF
clone_size: -
v_call: TRBV18
j_call: TRBJ2-5
d_call: -

cdr3_aa: CASSEGGSADTQYF
clone_size: -
v_call: TRBV2
j_call: TRBJ2-3
d_call: -

cdr3_aa: CASQLTGNTIYF
clone_size: -
v_call: TRBV11-1
j_call: TRBJ1-3
d_call: -

cdr3_aa: CASSETGISTDTQYF
clone_size: -
v_call: TRBV7-2
j_call: TRBJ2-3
d_call: -

cdr3_aa: CASSPETGSLTDTQYF
clone_size: -
v_call: TRBV7-2
j_call: TRBJ2-3
d_call: TRBD1

cdr3_aa: CASSLGYEQYF
clone_size: -
v_call: TRBV27
j_call: TRBJ2-7
d_call: -

cdr3_aa: CASSGSISTEAFF
clone_size: -
v_call: TRBV5-1
j_call: TRBJ1-1
d_call: -

cdr3_aa: CASSLTLAVNTGELFF
clone_size: -
v_call: TRBV5-6
j_call: TRBJ2-2
d_call: TRBD2

cdr3_aa: CASGLLQAYEQYF
clone_size: -
v_call: TRBV28
j_call: TRBJ2-7
d_call: -

cdr3_aa: CASSQELGNYGYTF
clone_size: -
v_call: TRBV3-1/TRBV3-2
j_call: TRBJ1-2
d_call: -

cdr3_aa: CASSLETQSSYEQYF
clone_size: -
v_call: TRBV5-1
j_call: TRBJ2-7
d_call: -

cdr3_aa: CASSLAGGGRAFF
clone_size: few
v_call: TRBV5-4
j_call: TRBJ1-1
d_call: -

cdr3_aa: CASSFSYEQYF
clone_size: -
v_call: TRBV5-5
j_call: TRBJ2-7
d_call: -

cdr3_aa: CASRFTPGLAGALGTQYF
clone_size: -
v_call: TRBV28
j_call: TRBJ2-3
d_call: TRBD2

cdr3_aa: CASSQDPSTLAGANVLTF
clone_size: -
v_call: TRBV4-1
j_call: TRBJ2-6
d_call: -

cdr3_aa: CASCSRAEAFF
clone_size: -
v_call: TRBV28
j_call: TRBJ1-1
d_call: -

cdr3_aa: CASLGGGAGEKLFF
clone_size: -
v_call: TRBV28
j_call: TRBJ1-4
d_call: -

cdr3_aa: CASSPGLTLPEKLFF
clone_size: -
v_call: TRBV18
j_call: TRBJ1-4
d_call: -

cdr3_aa: CSAVGGNTIYF
clone_size: -
v_call: TRBV29-1
j_call: TRBJ1-3
d_call: -

cdr3_aa: CASSISGGQISPLHF
clone_size: -
v_call: TRBV19
j_call: TRBJ1-6
d_call: -

cdr3_aa: CASRGAGNTIYF
clone_size: -
v_call: TRBV30
j_call: TRBJ1-3
d_call: -

cdr3_aa: CASSPWTGKITYEQYF
clone_size: -
v_call: TRBV9
j_call: TRBJ2-7
d_call: TRBD1

cdr3_aa: CASSRDTGDLGGNTIYF
clone_size: -
v_call: TRBV6-2/TRBV6-3
j_call: TRBJ1-3
d_call: -

cdr3_aa: CASSPTTGSYEQYF
clone_size: -
v_call: TRBV5-5
j_call: TRBJ2-7
d_call: -

cdr3_aa: CASRQGGLPYNEQFF
clone_size: once
v_call: TRBV4-1
j_call: TRBJ2-1
d_call: -

cdr3_aa: CASSLGAGVRDTQYF
clone_size: -
v_call: TRBV7-9
j_call: TRBJ2-3
d_call: TRBD2

cdr3_aa: CASSQDRQSHMNTEAFF
clone_size: -
v_call: TRBV4-2
j_call: TRBJ1-1
d_call: -

cdr3_aa: CASSGILAGTGRGEQFF
clone_size: -
v_call: TRBV2
j_call: TRBJ2-1
d_call: TRBD2

cdr3_aa: CASARVEGRRDTQYF
clone_size: -
v_call: TRBV5-8
j_call: TRBJ2-3
d_call: -

cdr3_aa: CASSHPGGAQNEQYF
clone_size: -
v_call: TRBV3-1/TRBV3-2
j_call: TRBJ2-7
d_call: TRBD1

cdr3_aa: CASSQEARGHQPQHF
clone_size: -
v_call: TRBV4-1
j_call: TRBJ1-5
d_call: TRBD1